The T cell receptor beta chain under discussion was sequenced for a study of blood T cell repertoires in COVID-19 (TCRdb year 2020). Regarding the study in general: The collaborator samples originated in the United States, Italy and Spain and spanned the acute and convalescent phases of COVID-19. The material from the prospective study consisted of cDNA or gDNA derived from T cells, B-cell-depleted T cells, or PBMCs. Subjects who had been exposed to COVID-19, were actively infected with it, or had recovered from it provided the deeply sampled blood TCRbeta repertoires that made up the dataset. The repertoires were made available in a free public database intended to serve as a resource for research on the immune response to SARS-CoV-2. The samples were drawn from two sources: the first 160 participants of the ongoing ImmuneRACE study, and about 1,300 subjects contributed by 6 global collaborators. Nearly every sample came with metadata listing a de-identified subject ID, COVID-19 status, age in years and sex. Where HLA class I and class II types were available, the types were taken from metadata supplied by the sample provider, not from assay-based typing. Results the study describes overall, beyond this receptor: How much clinical and demographic metadata was included differed by source and by participant, and the metadata was provided uncurated.

Collaborating institutions collected whole blood in K2EDTA tubes following their own protocols. For TCRbeta analysis, collaborators shipped samples as frozen whole blood, isolated PBMCs, or DNA extracted from either of those sample types. TCRbeta CDR3 regions were amplified from genomic DNA by means of the immunoSEQ Assay, a bias-controlled multiplex PCR. The study's own analysis went as follows. Within the assay, amplification of reference gene primers was used to estimate how many nucleated cells each sample contained. To quantify the absolute abundance of each unique TCRbeta CDR3 rearrangement, sequence reads were collapsed and filtered. For each sample, productive Simpson clonality was calculated as the square root of Simpson's diversity index over productive rearrangements. What TCRdb holds here is the immuneACCESS table cut down to in-frame rearrangements. Part of the clones is not present; checked against another copy, under half of the missing clones reflect an unresolved V gene, and the others are unexplained. That table is the source of V, J and clone size, and D and trimming were worked out from the DNA. Here the sample has 55,000 to 65,000 clones; roughly 91% occur a single time. The leading ten clones occupy about 8.1% of the sample.

Notes on this clone: No antigen is known for it. No base quality values were provided; no much bigger clone lies one nucleotide off.

The receptor was isolated from a human donor in a cohort sampled during active COVID-19. The sequencing input was peripheral blood.

CDR3 loop: CASTPTGTYNSPLHF. At the DNA level, the sequence is TGTGCCAGCACCCCGACGGGGACCTATAATTCACCCCTCCACTTT. This receptor chain uses TRBV6-5 and TRBJ1-6, with no reliable assignment of the D segment. CDR1 and CDR2 are read off the germline V gene as MNHEY and SVGAGI. V lost 7 bases and J lost 2 bases; the stretch between them is 12 bases long. CDR3 length: 15 amino acids, cysteine to phenylalanine. Just the 45-base CDR3 DNA is kept, in frame starting at base 1.